One and the same sample provided the 3 T cell receptor beta chains below, sequenced in a study of blood T cell repertoires in COVID-19. The data were produced by immunoSEQ multiplex PCR, yet TCRdb's version contains in-frame clones alone and is incomplete. The sample carries 200,000 to 250,000 clones, approximately 84% recorded once. The specimen was peripheral blood. The receptors shown here come from a man aged 50-60 years with acute or convalescent COVID-19.

The J gene is TRBJ1-1, the V gene TRBV15; 7 nucleotides agree with TRBD1. The CDR3 is 17 residues long. The V gene end was trimmed by 0 bases and the J gene end by 2 bases; junction bases not matched to a gene: 9. Germline V lookup: CDR1 LNHNV, CDR2 YYDKDF (reference sequence). CDR3 nucleotides: TGTGCCACCAGCAGAGACAAACGGGACAGCGGAAACACTGAAGCTTTCTTT. Translating it yields CATSRDKRDSGNTEAFF.

The chain carries TRBV2 and TRBJ2-7, with 8 bases lining up with TRBD1. Germline V CDR1 and CDR2: SNHLY, FYNNEI. This CDR3 has 14 residues. V shed 4 bases and J 7 bases; nucleotides not matched to a gene: 9. CDR3 DNA sequence: TGTGCCAGCAGTGGAGAGACAGGGGCGGGGGAGCAGTACTTC. It encodes CASSGETGAGEQYF.

CDR3 coding DNA: TGTGCCAGCAGCCAACTAGCGGGAGCCTTCCACGAGCAGTACTTC. Translated, it gives CASSQLAGAFHEQYF. The chain has TRBV3-1 (or the pseudogene TRBV3-2) and TRBJ2-7; TRBD2 agrees at 10 bases. From germline, CDR1 is LGHDT and CDR2 YNNKEL (reference sequence). The CDR3 consists of 15 residues. The V segment lost 2 bases and the J segment 5 bases; nucleotides outside the gene matches: 6.